This TCR beta chain was profiled in a study of cytomegalovirus exposure and HLA in healthy donors. The CDR3 covers 17 residues. V lost 1 base and J lost 5; bases outside the gene matches: 8. The germline gives CDR1 LNHNV, CDR2 YYDKDF (reference sequence). The PCR used 60 Vbeta and 13 Jbeta primers. The assay was immunoSEQ multiplex PCR, and TCRdb's table has in-frame clones only and misses some. The sample contains about 140,000 clones, roughly 80% of which appear only once. Study-wide results and caveats: It was assumed in the presence/absence analyses that sequencing depth was roughly uniform across donors. Later analysis showed most CMV-associated TCR beta chains appearing HLA-restricted. For TCR beta chains, V- and J-gene trimming was later linked to a missense DCLRE1C variant. The investigators catalogued 160 or so TCR beta chains as cytomegalovirus-associated.

Remarks on this clone: Its antigen remains unidentified.

The sequence was collected from a woman in her 40s in good health and CMV-seronegative. The chain uses TRBV15 and TRBJ2-5; TRBD2 aligns across 12 bases. Sequencing input: PBMCs. The CDR3 DNA follows: TGTGCCACCAGCAGAGGACTAGCGGGAGAAGCCGGGGAGACCCAGTACTTC. Encoded protein: CATSRGLAGEAGETQYF.